This passage covers 29 T cell receptor beta chains from one sample sequenced in a study of circulating tumor DNA in untreated peripheral T-cell lymphoma. The repertoire was sequenced with immunoSEQ multiplex PCR; TCRdb's copy has only in-frame clones and lacks some. Of about 5,000 clones in the sample, under 80% were seen once. The sample was tumor tissue. These receptors were collected from a human donor with peripheral T-cell lymphoma.

A few counts support this clone. The chain is built from TRBV4-1 and TRBJ1-2; D is perhaps TRBD1 (6 bases). Trimming cost V 0 bases and J 6 bases, with 17 bases left between them. The CDR3 spans 16 residues. Germline-derived CDR1 and CDR2 are MGHRA and YSYEKL. This CDR3 reads CASSQDRGRGFDGYTF. DNA of the CDR3: TGCGCCAGCAGCCAAGATAGGGGCAGGGGCTTCGATGGCTACACCTTC.

This clone showed up just once. The chain is built from TRBV6-7 and TRBJ2-1, with D possibly being TRBD2 (6 bases). TRBV6-7 is flagged as an ORF with uncertain function. The CDR3 is 14 residues long. V was shortened by 8 bases and J by 3 bases, with 14 bases between the two germline ends. CDR3 DNA sequence: TGTGCCAGCGGGTTGGGGGGTAGCTACAATGAGCAGTTCTTC. It translates to CASGLGGSYNEQFF.

Remarks on this clone: A junction end diverges from the germline sequence, so it may reflect a read error. This chain links TRBV5-1 with TRBJ2-3; 10 bases match TRBD2. This CDR3 region has 16 residues. Germline loops: CDR1 SGHRS, CDR2 YFSETQ. CDR3 DNA sequence: TGCGCCAGCAGACGCATACTAGCGGGAAGCACAGATACGCGGTATTTT. It yields the protein CASRRILAGSTDTRYF.

The rearrangement links TRBV6-9 to TRBJ1-2, with a weak D call TRBD1 (5 bases). CDR3 length equals 13 residues. Germline assignment: CDR1 MNHGY and CDR2 SVAAGI. Trimming removed 7 bases from V and 0 bases from J, with 9 bases in between. As DNA, the CDR3 is TGTGCCAGCACTCGACAGTCTAACTATGGCTACACCTTC. Protein: CASTRQSNYGYTF.

This clone was found a few times. This chain joins TRBV19 and TRBJ1-4; D is ambiguous. The CDR3 spans 15 residues. The germline V gene has CDR1 LNHDA and CDR2 SQIVND (reference sequence). Trimming took 1 base from V and 4 from J, leaving 10 bases between them. The CDR3, as DNA: TGTGCCAGTAGTATAGGGGCCGCGGTTAATGAAAAACTGTTTTTT. As protein: CASSIGAAVNEKLFF.

This clone was seen only once. The chain combines TRBV28 with TRBJ1-5; D not resolved. Germline V CDR1 and CDR2: MDHEN, SYDVKM. V was pared by 2 bases and J by 7 bases, with 12 bases between. The CDR3 runs 14 residues. The DNA of the CDR3 is TGTGCCAGCAGTTTACCTGGGTTAGGACAGCCCCAGCATTTT. Residues: CASSLPGLGQPQHF.

This clone was counted only a few times. This chain uses TRBV11-3 with TRBJ1-4; possible D gene TRBD1, 5 bases. This CDR3 is 15 amino acids long. V was pared by 6 bases and J by 8 bases, with 19 bases between. Germline V gene lookup returns CDR1 SGHNT and CDR2 YENEEA. Here the CDR3 reads CASSPWEGRGEKLFF. The CDR3 coding sequence is TGTGCCAGCAGTCCTTGGGAGGGGCGTGGAGAAAAACTGTTTTTT.

The chain has TRBV12-5 and TRBJ1-1, with D uncertain. Germline CDR1 and CDR2: LGHNT and FRNRAP. The CDR3 is 13 residues long. V was shortened by 1 base and J by 0 bases, with 3 bases between the two germline ends. CDR3 loop: CASGLGLNTEAFF. In DNA form, the CDR3 reads TGTGCTAGTGGTTTGGGACTGAACACTGAAGCTTTCTTT.

V gene TRBV28 combines with J gene TRBJ1-1, with D maybe TRBD1 (6 bases). Trimming removed 3 bases from V and 4 bases from J, with 15 bases in between. The CDR3 sequence is 15 residues long. Germline-derived CDR1 and CDR2 are MDHEN and SYDVKM. The CDR3 sequence is CASSLGGHGFTEAFF. The CDR3 region has the DNA TGTGCCAGCAGTTTGGGGGGGCACGGGTTCACTGAAGCTTTCTTT.

This clone was recorded a few times. The chain carries TRBV30 and TRBJ2-5, with D maybe TRBD1 (6 bases). This CDR3 is built from 15 residues. Germline V gene sequence: CDR1 GTSNPN, CDR2 SVGIG (reference sequence). V was trimmed by 0 bases and J by 2 bases, leaving 13 bases between them. The CDR3: CAWSVQTGRQETQYF. For the CDR3, the DNA is TGTGCCTGGAGTGTACAGACAGGTAGACAAGAGACCCAGTACTTC. The variable domain in full, completed from reference TRBV30 and TRBJ2-5, reads SQTIHQWPATLVQPVGSPLSLECTVEGTSNPNLYWYRQAAGRGLQLLFYSVGIGQISSEVPQNLSASRPQDRQFILSSKKLLLSDSGFYLCAWSVQTGRQETQYFGPGTRLLVL.

The J gene is TRBJ2-1, the V gene TRBV28; the D call may be TRBD1 or TRBD2 (5 bases each). Looked up from germline, CDR1 is MDHEN and CDR2 is SYDVKM. The CDR3 covers 16 residues. V lost 5 bases and J 3 bases, leaving 17 bases between the germline ends. CDR3 DNA sequence: TGTGCCAGCAGTCCCTGGGACGCTCGGAACTACAATGAGCAGTTCTTC. Translated: CASSPWDARNYNEQFF.

The chain recombines TRBV11-3 with TRBJ2-7; 8 nucleotides match TRBD1. After removal of 5 bases from V and 5 bases from J, the junction contained 11 bases not matched to a gene. This CDR3 comprises 15 residues. The V gene's germline CDR1 is SGHNT and CDR2 YENEEA. The CDR3 coding sequence is TGTGCCAGCAGCCAAGTGGGACAGGCGACTAACGAGCAGTACTTC. As protein: CASSQVGQATNEQYF.

The chain recombines TRBV29-1 with TRBJ2-7; 8 nucleotides match TRBD2. This CDR3 is 13 amino acids long. Germline CDR1 and CDR2: SQVTM and ANQGSEA. The J segment lost 3 bases and the V segment lost 6 bases, leaving 7 bases of the junction unmatched. The CDR3 region has the DNA TGCAGCGTGACGGGACTAGGAGTCTACGAGCAGTACTTC. It translates to CSVTGLGVYEQYF.

The CDR3, as DNA: TGTGCCAGCAGTTCCGACTTGGGGACTAGCGGGAGGTGGGTCAATGAGCAGTTCTTC. Encoded protein: CASSSDLGTSGRWVNEQFF. V usage is TRBV6-7 and J usage is TRBJ2-1; 15 bases fit TRBD2. TRBV6-7 is assigned to the ORF class and has an uncertain function. Unmatched junction bases numbered 13, after V lost 4 bases and J lost 6 bases. This CDR3 region has 19 residues.

The chain links TRBV19 to TRBJ1-2, with D unresolved. CDR3 length: 12 residues. CDR1 and CDR2 from the germline V gene are LNHDA and SQIVND (reference sequence). The germline V and J ends were trimmed by 3 bases and 9 bases, with 11 bases remaining between them. CDR3 nucleotide sequence: TGTGCCAGTAGTATCCGGGATGGGAGCTACACCTTC. The encoded protein is CASSIRDGSYTF.

The genes are TRBV5-1 and TRBJ2-2; 8 bases align to TRBD1. Germline CDR1 and CDR2: SGHRS and YFSETQ. V was clipped by 4 bases and J by 0 bases; unmatched bases: 2. The CDR3 contains 15 residues. The CDR3 bases are TGCGCCAGCAGCGCGACAGGGGCGAACACCGGGGAGCTGTTTTTT. This codes for CASSATGANTGELFF.

The gene calls are TRBV7-6 and TRBJ2-7; 13 positions agree with TRBD2. Per germline, CDR1 SGHVS and CDR2 FNYEAQ. V was clipped by 5 bases and J by 6 bases; unmatched bases: 7. The CDR3 contains 15 residues. CDR3 bases: TGTGCCAGCAGCGAGAGGACTAGCGGGAGCTTCGAGCAGTACTTC. This encodes CASSERTSGSFEQYF. Variable domain in full (rest from reference TRBV7-6 and TRBJ2-7): GAGVSQSPRYKVTKRGQDVALRCDPISGHVSLYWYRQALGQGPEFLTYFNYEAQQDKSGLPNDRFSAERPEGSISTLTIQRTEQRDSAMYRCASSERTSGSFEQYFGPGTRLTVT.

This clone was counted between two and nine times. The chain carries TRBV19 and TRBJ1-4; D is unclear. The V gene lost 5 bases and the J gene lost 5 bases, with 12 bases spanning the gap. The CDR3 sequence is 14 residues long. Germline loops: CDR1 LNHDA, CDR2 SQIVND (reference sequence). The CDR3 loop is CASSWPRANEKLFF. CDR3 DNA sequence: TGTGCCAGTAGTTGGCCCCGGGCGAATGAAAAACTGTTTTTT.

The V gene is TRBV7-1, the J gene TRBJ2-3, with TRBD2 identical over 13 bases. TRBV7-1 is treated as an ORF (open reading frame) with a function not yet certain. This CDR3 is 18 amino acids long. V trimming: 4 bases; J trimming: 4 bases; junction bases outside the gene matches: 11. This CDR3 is CASSLEFSTSGRADTQYF. The CDR3 DNA sequence: TGTGCCAGCAGCTTAGAATTTTCTACTAGCGGGAGGGCAGATACGCAGTATTTT.

V usage is TRBV6-8 and J usage is TRBJ2-5; the D gene is possibly TRBD1 (6 bases). Germline-derived CDR1 and CDR2 are MNHGY and SAAAGT. The CDR3 runs 16 residues. Trimming left V 2 bases short and J 5 bases short, with 18 bases between. The CDR3 nucleotides read TGTGCCAGCAGTTACCCCGTTTATGGGGGCACGGAGACCCAGTACTTC. This gives the protein CASSYPVYGGTETQYF.

The chain couples TRBV27 to TRBJ1-2, with D uncertain. V lost 8 bases to trimming and J lost 6 bases, with 22 bases between them. Germline lookup yields CDR1 MNHEY and CDR2 SMNVEV (reference sequence). This CDR3 has 15 residues. DNA for the CDR3: TGTGCCAGCTCCCCAGGCTACCTTTTAGGGAATGGCTACACCTTC. Protein sequence: CASSPGYLLGNGYTF.

The J gene is TRBJ2-1, the V gene TRBV6-8; 13 nucleotides line up with TRBD2. CDR3 size: 19 residues. Germline V lookup: CDR1 MNHGY, CDR2 SAAAGT. The junction had 14 bases not matched to a gene; V was cut back by 3 bases and J by 6 bases. Here the CDR3 reads CASSYRTSGSVGVRNEQFF. DNA of the CDR3: TGTGCCAGCAGTTATAGGACTAGCGGGAGCGTGGGAGTCCGCAATGAGCAGTTCTTC.

The rearrangement uses TRBV30 and TRBJ1-1, with TRBD1 matching over 8 bases. The V segment lost 0 bases and the J segment 11 bases; nucleotides outside the gene matches: 11. The CDR3 sequence is 14 residues long. The germline V gene encodes CDR1 GTSNPN and CDR2 SVGIG (reference sequence). The CDR3 sequence: CAWSVYPGGPIAFF. DNA of the CDR3: TGTGCCTGGAGTGTTTATCCAGGGGGCCCGATCGCTTTCTTT.

This clone was observed once. The chain employs TRBV9 and TRBJ2-7, with D unclear. With 0 bases removed from V and 2 bases from J, the gap between germline ends came to 9 bases. The CDR3 has 14 amino acids. Per the germline V gene, CDR1 is SGDLS and CDR2 is YYNGEE. The CDR3 here is CASSVGPQAYEQYF. The CDR3 coding sequence is TGTGCCAGCAGCGTAGGGCCTCAAGCCTACGAGCAGTACTTC.

This clone is a singleton in its sample. This CDR3 is CASSRPGESETQYF. CDR3 DNA: TGTGCCAGCAGCCGACCAGGGGAGTCAGAGACCCAGTACTTC. V and J are TRBV11-3 and TRBJ2-5; D may be TRBD1 (6 bases). Germline V gene sequence: CDR1 SGHNT, CDR2 YENEEA. The CDR3 spans 14 residues. The V end was cut by 5 bases, the J end by 4 bases, with 14 bases between.

This chain connects TRBV19 to TRBJ1-2; no firm D call. This CDR3 is 12 amino acids long. Trimming shortened V by 9 bases and J by 4 bases, and 12 bases separated the two germline ends. CDR1 and CDR2 from the germline V gene are LNHDA and SQIVND (reference sequence). In DNA form, the CDR3 reads TGTGCCAGCTCGGGAGACACCTATGGCTACACCTTC. As protein: CASSGDTYGYTF.

V is TRBV10-2 and J is TRBJ1-2; D perhaps matches TRBD1 (5 bases). The CDR3 is 15 amino acids. Germline CDR1 WSHSY, CDR2 SAAADI. Trimming cost V 3 bases and J 4 bases, with 15 bases left between them. The CDR3 nucleotides read TGCGCCAGCAGTGATCGGGGGGGACGGATCTATGGCTACACCTTC. It specifies CASSDRGGRIYGYTF.

In this sample, this clone turned up a few times. This chain joins TRBV30 and TRBJ2-1; D remains unclear. Germline CDR1 and CDR2: GTSNPN and SVGIG (reference sequence). The V gene lost 0 bases and the J gene lost 8 bases, with 11 bases spanning the gap. The CDR3 runs to 13 residues. The CDR3 DNA sequence: TGTGCCTGGAGTGTACGAAGTGGCCATGAGCAGTTCTTC. It codes for CAWSVRSGHEQFF.

The rearrangement links TRBV6-8 to TRBJ2-7; D not resolved. The V gene lost 5 bases and the J gene lost 6 bases, with 11 bases spanning the gap. Looked up from germline, CDR1 is MNHGY and CDR2 is SAAAGT. CDR3 length: 12 amino acids. As DNA, the CDR3 is TGTGCCAGCAGTGCCTACCACCCCGAGCAGTACTTC. Encoded protein: CASSAYHPEQYF.